This is a list of T cell receptor beta chains from one sample in a study of blood T cell repertoires in COVID-19. Libraries were prepared by immunoSEQ multiplex PCR; TCRdb keeps only in-frame clonotypes and omits some of them. Found here are 95,000 or so clones, 70% to 80% of them singletons; the top ten hold around 18%. The specimen sequenced was peripheral blood. The receptors were sampled from an elderly woman with active or convalescent COVID-19. The CDR3 runs from the conserved cysteine through the conserved F or W. The order of the fields is D gene, J gene, clone size, V gene, CDR3 protein, CDR3 DNA. D genes are given only for firm matches. The size field is filled for only some rows; it gives once, few, many or a size class.

>.|TRBJ2-7|.|TRBV28
CASSRTGTPYEQYF
TGTGCCAGCAGTCGTACCGGGACACCTTACGAGCAGTACTTC
>TRBD2|TRBJ2-5|.|TRBV10-3
CAISESITPYSGVETQYF
TGTGCCATCAGTGAGTCGATCACCCCCTACAGCGGGGTTGAGACCCAGTACTTC
>TRBD1|TRBJ1-1|few|TRBV5-1
CASSWGRGQGSTEAFF
TGCGCCAGCAGCTGGGGCCGCGGACAGGGGAGCACTGAAGCTTTCTTT
>TRBD2|TRBJ2-7|.|TRBV10-1
CASRRTSGRSYEQYF
TGCGCCAGCCGAAGGACTAGCGGGAGGTCATACGAGCAGTACTTC
>TRBD2|TRBJ2-1|.|TRBV5-4
CASSAGLAGGDEQFF
TGTGCCAGCAGCGCAGGACTAGCGGGAGGAGACGAGCAGTTCTTC
>.|TRBJ1-4|few|TRBV5-1
CASSLSGKGEKLFF
TGTGCCAGCAGCTTGTCGGGGAAAGGTGAAAAACTGTTTTTT
>.|TRBJ2-7|.|TRBV4-2
CASSQDRLGVQYF
TGTGCCAGCAGCCAAGACCGTCTCGGGGTACAGTACTTC
>TRBD1|TRBJ1-2|.|TRBV9
CASSAYYGTGPNYGYTF
TGTGCCAGCAGCGCCTATTACGGGACAGGGCCTAACTATGGCTACACCTTC
>TRBD2|TRBJ2-5|once|TRBV28
CASSFTARLAPQAQYF
TGTGCCAGCAGTTTTACGGCGAGACTAGCGCCCCAGGCCCAGTACTTC
>TRBD1|TRBJ2-7|few|TRBV9
CASSPRQGYYEQYF
TGTGCCAGCAGCCCCAGACAGGGATACTACGAGCAGTACTTC
>TRBD1|TRBJ1-5|.|TRBV29-1
CSVGDRSNQPQHF
TGCAGCGTTGGGGACAGGAGCAATCAGCCCCAGCATTTT
>.|TRBJ1-6|.|TRBV19
CASRDTGTDSPLHF
TGTGCCAGCCGGGACACCGGGACGGATTCACCCCTCCACTTT
>TRBD2|TRBJ2-2|.|TRBV7-3
CASSPSGLAGPGDTGELFF
TGTGCCAGCAGCCCATCAGGACTAGCGGGACCGGGGGACACCGGGGAGCTGTTTTTT
>.|TRBJ2-7|.|TRBV14
CASSQDLRLKYF
TGTGCCAGCAGCCAAGATCTGCGTCTGAAGTACTTC
>.|TRBJ2-1|.|TRBV11-2
CASSLRAGVAGRSYNEQFF
TGTGCCAGCAGCTTGCGTGCAGGAGTGGCGGGTCGCTCCTACAATGAGCAGTTCTTC
>TRBD1|TRBJ1-1|.|TRBV7-9
CASSVGQGTTEAFF
TGTGCCAGCAGCGTTGGACAGGGGACCACTGAAGCTTTCTTT
>.|TRBJ1-1|.|TRBV27
CASSLNRAHGEAFF
TGTGCCAGCAGTCTCAACAGGGCTCACGGTGAAGCTTTCTTT
>TRBD2|TRBJ2-1|.|TRBV9
CASSTGLAGKSSYNEQFF
TGTGCCAGCAGCACTGGACTAGCGGGAAAAAGCTCCTACAATGAGCAGTTCTTC
>TRBD1|TRBJ1-1|.|TRBV5-1
CASRTGTAATEAFF
TGTGCCAGCAGGACCGGGACAGCGGCCACTGAAGCTTTCTTT
>TRBD1|TRBJ1-2|.|TRBV27
CASSYRQGPYGYTF
TGTGCCAGCAGTTACAGACAGGGTCCCTATGGCTACACCTTC